This is a list of T cell receptor beta chains from one sample in a study of blood T cell repertoires in COVID-19. The data were produced by immunoSEQ multiplex PCR, yet TCRdb's version contains in-frame clones alone and is incomplete. Here the sample spans a few hundred thousand clones, about nine tenths being singletons. Sequenced material: PBMCs or T cells enriched from blood (not recorded which). The receptors were sampled from a woman in her fifties or sixties who had recovered from COVID-19. Each CDR3 is given with its conserved first and last residue. Each record gives: clone size, D gene, V gene, J gene, CDR3 length, CDR3 DNA, CDR3 protein. A D gene is named only where the DNA matches it firmly. Some rows mark clone size as missing; the rest say once, few, many or name a class of expanded clone.

size: NA; D: NA; V: TRBV2; J: TRBJ1-4; length: 15; DNA: TGTGCCAGCGGGCGGGACCTTGCAACTAATGAAAAACTGTTTTTT; CDR3: CASGRDLATNEKLFF
size: NA; D: TRBD2; V: TRBV7-2; J: TRBJ2-5; length: 15; DNA: TGTGCCAGCAGCTTATTCGGGGGGGCGTTAGAGACCCAGTACTTC; CDR3: CASSLFGGALETQYF
size: NA; D: NA; V: TRBV28; J: TRBJ1-1; length: 16; DNA: TGTGCCAGCAGCCCAAAGGCGGGGACGGTCGTTACTGGAGCTTTCTTT; CDR3: CASSPKAGTVVTGAFF
size: NA; D: TRBD2; V: TRBV6-6; J: TRBJ2-2; length: 16; DNA: TGTGCCAGCAGTTACTCTCTAGCGGAGAACACCGGGGAGCTGTTTTTT; CDR3: CASSYSLAENTGELFF
size: once; D: TRBD1; V: TRBV10-3; J: TRBJ1-5; length: 13; DNA: TGTGCCATCAGTGACTACGCTGGACAGGCCCAGCATTTT; CDR3: CAISDYAGQAQHF
size: NA; D: NA; V: TRBV30; J: TRBJ2-7; length: 14; DNA: TGTGCCTGGAGTGCTGGCAGTCTCTGGTACGAGCAGTACTTC; CDR3: CAWSAGSLWYEQYF
size: NA; D: NA; V: TRBV5-6; J: TRBJ1-1; length: 14; DNA: TGTGCCAGCAGCTTGGCAGGGGCGGACACTGAAGCTTTCTTT; CDR3: CASSLAGADTEAFF
size: NA; D: NA; V: TRBV4-1; J: TRBJ1-3; length: 15; DNA: TGCGCCAGCAGCCAAGAGTCGAGCCGGGGAAACACCATATATTTT; CDR3: CASSQESSRGNTIYF
size: NA; D: NA; V: TRBV27; J: TRBJ1-2; length: 14; DNA: TGTGCCAGCAAAGAGGGACGGGAGAACTATGGCTACACCTTC; CDR3: CASKEGRENYGYTF
size: NA; D: NA; V: TRBV3-1/TRBV3-2; J: TRBJ2-5; length: 11; DNA: TGTGCCAGCAGTTTAAAAGAGACCCAGTACTTC; CDR3: CASSLKETQYF
size: NA; D: TRBD1; V: TRBV3-1/TRBV3-2; J: TRBJ1-4; length: 13; DNA: TGTGCCAGCAGCAACAGGGGTAATGAAAAACTGTTTTTT; CDR3: CASSNRGNEKLFF
size: NA; D: NA; V: TRBV3-1/TRBV3-2; J: TRBJ1-1; length: 13; DNA: TGTGCCAGCAGCACCCAGACACGTATAGAAGCTTTCTTT; CDR3: CASSTQTRIEAFF
size: once; D: TRBD1; V: TRBV5-4; J: TRBJ1-6; length: 15; DNA: TGTGCCAGCAGCTTGATCGGGACAGGGCGATCACCCCTCCACTTT; CDR3: CASSLIGTGRSPLHF
size: NA; D: NA; V: TRBV3-1/TRBV3-2; J: TRBJ1-6; length: 16; DNA: TGTGCCAGCAGCCAATACCTGAGCTCCTATAATTCACCCCTCCACTTT; CDR3: CASSQYLSSYNSPLHF
size: NA; D: NA; V: TRBV4-1; J: TRBJ2-6; length: 16; DNA: TGCGCCAGCAGCCAAGTAAGGACTACAGGGGCCAACGTCCTGACTTTC; CDR3: CASSQVRTTGANVLTF
size: NA; D: NA; V: TRBV7-2; J: TRBJ2-5; length: 16; DNA: TGTGCCAGCAGCTTGGTCCCCATACGGGTGGTAGAGACCCAGTACTTC; CDR3: CASSLVPIRVVETQYF
size: NA; D: NA; V: TRBV19; J: TRBJ2-3; length: 14; DNA: TGTGCCAGTAGTAAACAGGGAGGCACAGATACGCAGTATTTT; CDR3: CASSKQGGTDTQYF
size: NA; D: TRBD1; V: TRBV7-8; J: TRBJ1-1; length: 15; DNA: TGTGCCAGCAGCGTACGACAGGGGGGGAACACTGAAGCTTTCTTT; CDR3: CASSVRQGGNTEAFF
size: NA; D: NA; V: TRBV5-6; J: TRBJ2-7; length: 13; DNA: TGTGCCAGCAGCCGCTCGGTGATGTACGAGCAGTACTTC; CDR3: CASSRSVMYEQYF
size: NA; D: NA; V: TRBV7-8; J: TRBJ2-3; length: 13; DNA: TGTGCCAGCAGCCCCGGGACATGGAGTACGCAGTATTTT; CDR3: CASSPGTWSTQYF
size: NA; D: NA; V: TRBV2; J: TRBJ1-2; length: 15; DNA: TGTGCCAGCAGTATCTCACCCGACTCTAACTATGGCTACACCTTC; CDR3: CASSISPDSNYGYTF
size: NA; D: NA; V: TRBV5-1; J: TRBJ1-2; length: 13; DNA: TGCGCCAGCAGCTTCAGCCCAGGGGATGGCTACACCTTC; CDR3: CASSFSPGDGYTF
size: NA; D: NA; V: TRBV6-5; J: TRBJ2-3; length: 14; DNA: TGTGCCAGCAGAGGGACACCCACTCAAGATACGCAGTATTTT; CDR3: CASRGTPTQDTQYF
size: NA; D: NA; V: TRBV28; J: TRBJ1-1; length: 14; DNA: TGTGCCAGCAGTTTGGGGGGTGAACACGCTGAAGCTTTCTTT; CDR3: CASSLGGEHAEAFF
size: NA; D: TRBD1; V: TRBV5-1; J: TRBJ2-1; length: 15; DNA: TGCGCCAGCAGCTCGGGACAGGGAGATTACAATGAGCAGTTCTTC; CDR3: CASSSGQGDYNEQFF
size: NA; D: TRBD2; V: TRBV28; J: TRBJ2-5; length: 15; DNA: TGTGCCAGCAGCCTGGGACTAGCGGGGTTAAAGACCCAGTACTTC; CDR3: CASSLGLAGLKTQYF
size: NA; D: NA; V: TRBV2; J: TRBJ1-2; length: 12; DNA: TGTGCCAGCACCAGACGCGAGGATGGCTACACCTTC; CDR3: CASTRREDGYTF
size: NA; D: NA; V: TRBV20-1; J: TRBJ2-3; length: 16; DNA: TGCAGTGCCAGTTCAGGCCAGCGGGACACCACAGATACGCAGTATTTT; CDR3: CSASSGQRDTTDTQYF
size: NA; D: NA; V: TRBV7-6; J: TRBJ1-4; length: 16; DNA: TGTGCCAGCAGCGCAAGCCAGGGGACGTCTAATGAAAAACTGTTTTTT; CDR3: CASSASQGTSNEKLFF
size: once; D: TRBD1; V: TRBV6-5; J: TRBJ1-2; length: 14; DNA: TGTGCCAGCAGATTTACAGGGGACTTTTATGGCTACACCTTC; CDR3: CASRFTGDFYGYTF
size: NA; D: TRBD1; V: TRBV5-6; J: TRBJ1-1; length: 18; DNA: TGTGCCAGCAGCGCCTTTGGCAGGGGGCCTTCCATGAACACTGAAGCTTTCTTT; CDR3: CASSAFGRGPSMNTEAFF
size: NA; D: TRBD1; V: TRBV10-2; J: TRBJ1-1; length: 14; DNA: TGCGCCAGCAGGGGACAGGGGGCCAACACTGAAGCTTTCTTT; CDR3: CASRGQGANTEAFF
size: NA; D: NA; V: TRBV2; J: TRBJ1-4; length: 14; DNA: TGTGCCAGCAGTGTACAGCTATCTAATGAAAAACTGTTTTTT; CDR3: CASSVQLSNEKLFF
size: NA; D: TRBD1; V: TRBV19; J: TRBJ1-2; length: 13; DNA: TGTGCCAGCTCAACAGGGGATAACTATGGCTACACCTTC; CDR3: CASSTGDNYGYTF
size: NA; D: NA; V: TRBV11-2; J: TRBJ1-2; length: 12; DNA: TGTGCCAGCAGAGGAGGGGAGTATGGCTACACCTTC; CDR3: CASRGGEYGYTF
size: NA; D: TRBD1; V: TRBV5-5; J: TRBJ1-5; length: 15; DNA: TGTGCCAGCAGCCCCATACAGGGGATTAATCAGCCCCAGCATTTT; CDR3: CASSPIQGINQPQHF
size: NA; D: TRBD1; V: TRBV27; J: TRBJ1-1; length: 15; DNA: TGTGCCAGCAACCCAGGGGGCGCGGGCATGGGGAAGGCTTTCTTT; CDR3: CASNPGGAGMGKAFF
size: NA; D: NA; V: TRBV3-1/TRBV3-2; J: TRBJ2-7; length: 11; DNA: TGTGCCAGCAGTCTGTCCTACGAGCAGTACTTC; CDR3: CASSLSYEQYF
size: once; D: TRBD1; V: TRBV5-1; J: TRBJ2-2; length: 16; DNA: TGCGCCAGCAGCTTGGCCTGGGACAGTATCACCGGGGAGCTGTTTTTT; CDR3: CASSLAWDSITGELFF
size: NA; D: TRBD2; V: TRBV25-1; J: TRBJ2-1; length: 16; DNA: TGTGCCAGCAGTGACTCACGGGGCGGGGGGTTCAATGAGCAGTTCTTC; CDR3: CASSDSRGGGFNEQFF
size: NA; D: TRBD1; V: TRBV19; J: TRBJ1-5; length: 15; DNA: TGTGCCAGTAGCTCCGGGACAGGGGGCGGTCAGCCCCAGCATTTT; CDR3: CASSSGTGGGQPQHF
size: NA; D: TRBD2; V: TRBV7-2; J: TRBJ2-5; length: 15; DNA: TGTGCCAGCAGCTTAGTAGCGGGGGGAGGGGAGACCCAGTACTTC; CDR3: CASSLVAGGGETQYF
size: NA; D: TRBD2; V: TRBV27; J: TRBJ2-7; length: 15; DNA: TGTGCCAGCAGTTTGGCTAGCGGGGCTCCCTACGAGCAGTACTTC; CDR3: CASSLASGAPYEQYF
size: NA; D: TRBD1; V: TRBV24-1; J: TRBJ2-7; length: 14; DNA: TGTGCCACCAGTGATCCAGGCAGGGGGCACGAGCAGTACTTC; CDR3: CATSDPGRGHEQYF
size: NA; D: TRBD2; V: TRBV3-1/TRBV3-2; J: TRBJ2-7; length: 14; DNA: TGTGCCAGCAGCCAGCTGACTAGCGGGGGAGTGCAGTACTTC; CDR3: CASSQLTSGGVQYF
size: once; D: NA; V: TRBV2; J: TRBJ1-4; length: 14; DNA: TGTGCCAGCAGGGAGGACGGTTGGGGTGAAAAACTGTTTTTT; CDR3: CASREDGWGEKLFF
size: NA; D: NA; V: TRBV4-1; J: TRBJ1-5; length: 15; DNA: TGCGCCAGCAGCCAGGGACACGGTGGCAATCAGCCCCAGCATTTT; CDR3: CASSQGHGGNQPQHF
size: NA; D: TRBD2; V: TRBV3-1/TRBV3-2; J: TRBJ2-3; length: 14; DNA: TGTGCCAGCAGCCGCGGGGGAAGCACAGATACGCAGTATTTT; CDR3: CASSRGGSTDTQYF
size: NA; D: NA; V: TRBV7-2; J: TRBJ1-1; length: 13; DNA: TGTGCCAGCAGCTTCTCAGGGAACACTGAAGCTTTCTTT; CDR3: CASSFSGNTEAFF
size: once; D: NA; V: TRBV13; J: TRBJ2-1; length: 14; DNA: TGTGCCAGCAGCTTAGTTCAGGGTGACAATGAGCAGTTCTTC; CDR3: CASSLVQGDNEQFF
size: few; D: NA; V: TRBV7-9; J: TRBJ1-5; length: 18; DNA: TGTGCCAGCAGCTTAGGTTTACCCCGGGGGGCGAGCAATCAGCCCCAGCATTTT; CDR3: CASSLGLPRGASNQPQHF
size: NA; D: NA; V: TRBV24-1; J: TRBJ2-2; length: 14; DNA: TGTGCCACCAGTGAGCGAGGGAGCGCCGGGGAGCTGTTTTTT; CDR3: CATSERGSAGELFF